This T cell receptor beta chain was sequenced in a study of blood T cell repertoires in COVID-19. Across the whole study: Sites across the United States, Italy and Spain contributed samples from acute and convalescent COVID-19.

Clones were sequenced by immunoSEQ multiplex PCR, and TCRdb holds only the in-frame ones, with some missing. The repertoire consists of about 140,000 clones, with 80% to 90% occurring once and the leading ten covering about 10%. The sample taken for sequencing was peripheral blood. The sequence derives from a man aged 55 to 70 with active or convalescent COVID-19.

CDR3 in amino acids: CASSPRLAKNIQYF. The CDR3 coding sequence is TGTGCCAGCAGCCCCCGGTTAGCCAAAAACATTCAGTACTTC. The gene calls are TRBV21-1 and TRBJ2-4; TRBD2 reflects the table's D call only, with no check against the DNA. TRBV21-1 is listed as a pseudogene. CDR3 length equals 14 residues.